Listed below are T cell receptor beta chains from one sample, sequenced in a study of molecular identifiers for immune sequencing clone quantification. TCRdb re-called the PCR reads with MiXCR, one entry per CDR3 protein. The sample has 460,000 or so distinct CDR3 sequences, about a fifth seen once; the top ten hold 0.7% to 0.95%. Input material: naive CD8+ T cells from blood, with Jurkat cell RNA spiked in. These receptors all stem from a human donor in good health. Some libraries in this study had Jurkat cell RNA spiked in. CDR3s include the opening cysteine and the closing phenylalanine or tryptophan. The D gene is left open where the match is weak. Rows give clone size only sometimes, using once, few, many, or a class for an expanded clone.

cdr3_aa: CASPLRQGLAEAFF
cdr3_nt: TGTGCCAGCCCTCTCAGACAGGGGCTCGCTGAAGCTTTCTTT
clone_size: many
j_call: TRBJ1-1
v_call: TRBV2
d_call: TRBD1

cdr3_aa: CASSKAGPHYNEQFF
cdr3_nt: TGTGCCAGCAGTAAAGCGGGACCCCACTACAATGAGCAGTTCTTC
clone_size: few
j_call: TRBJ2-1
v_call: TRBV27
d_call: TRBD2

cdr3_aa: CASSYSATTNTGELFF
cdr3_nt: TGTGCCAGCAGTTACTCGGCCACAACGAACACCGGGGAGCTGTTTTTT
clone_size: few
j_call: TRBJ2-2
v_call: TRBV6-5
d_call: .

cdr3_aa: CASSWGSSNQPQHF
cdr3_nt: TGTGCCAGTAGTTGGGGATCGAGCAATCAGCCCCAGCATTTT
clone_size: .
j_call: TRBJ1-5
v_call: TRBV19
d_call: .

cdr3_aa: CSARDWASDTGELFF
cdr3_nt: TGCAGTGCTAGAGATTGGGCTAGCGATACCGGGGAGCTGTTTTTT
clone_size: few
j_call: TRBJ2-2
v_call: TRBV20-1
d_call: .

cdr3_aa: CASSLVGTQGNEQFF
cdr3_nt: TGTGCCAGCAGCTTAGTGGGGACACAAGGGAATGAGCAGTTCTTC
clone_size: few
j_call: TRBJ2-1
v_call: TRBV11-2
d_call: .

cdr3_aa: CASSPAGAGDIYEQYF
cdr3_nt: TGTGCCAGCAGCCCAGCGGGGGCGGGAGATATCTACGAGCAGTACTTC
clone_size: .
j_call: TRBJ2-7
v_call: TRBV9
d_call: TRBD2

cdr3_aa: CSAGPSSGSVYEQYF
cdr3_nt: TGCAGTGCTGGACCGTCTAGCGGGAGTGTGTACGAGCAGTACTTC
clone_size: .
j_call: TRBJ2-7
v_call: TRBV20-1
d_call: TRBD2

cdr3_aa: CASSKQGLEPEAFF
cdr3_nt: TGTGCCAGCAGCAAACAGGGGTTGGAACCTGAAGCTTTCTTT
clone_size: many
j_call: TRBJ1-1
v_call: TRBV7-9
d_call: TRBD1

cdr3_aa: CASSKRTGAYEQYF
cdr3_nt: TGTGCCAGCAGCAAGCGGACAGGGGCGTACGAGCAGTACTTC
clone_size: many
j_call: TRBJ2-7
v_call: TRBV11-3
d_call: TRBD1

cdr3_aa: CAWSEANEMNTEAFF
cdr3_nt: TGTGCCTGGAGTGAAGCGAACGAGATGAACACTGAAGCTTTCTTT
clone_size: .
j_call: TRBJ1-1
v_call: TRBV30
d_call: .

cdr3_aa: CATSREDGNTEAFF
cdr3_nt: TGTGCCACCAGCAGAGAGGACGGGAACACTGAAGCTTTCTTT
clone_size: many
j_call: TRBJ1-1
v_call: TRBV15
d_call: .

cdr3_aa: CASSWSHEVTNTGELFF
cdr3_nt: TGCGCCAGCAGCTGGAGCCACGAAGTTACTAACACCGGGGAGCTGTTTTTT
clone_size: .
j_call: TRBJ2-2
v_call: TRBV5-1
d_call: .

cdr3_aa: CASSQGRSGANVLTF
cdr3_nt: TGTGCCAGCAGCCAAGGGCGCTCTGGGGCCAACGTCCTGACTTTC
clone_size: many
j_call: TRBJ2-6
v_call: TRBV13
d_call: .

cdr3_aa: CASSLGQSNTDTQYF
cdr3_nt: TGTGCCAGCAGTTTAGGGCAGTCAAATACAGATACGCAGTATTTT
clone_size: many
j_call: TRBJ2-3
v_call: TRBV27
d_call: .

cdr3_aa: CASSYAATTSEALF
cdr3_nt: TGTGCCAGCAGTTACGCCGCGACGACCAGTGAAGCTCTCTTT
clone_size: .
j_call: TRBJ1-1
v_call: TRBV6-5
d_call: .

cdr3_aa: CAWSIGAGELFF
cdr3_nt: TGTGCCTGGAGTATCGGGGCCGGGGAGCTGTTTTTT
clone_size: .
j_call: TRBJ2-2
v_call: TRBV30
d_call: .

cdr3_aa: CATAAGQSSYNEQFF
cdr3_nt: TGTGCCACCGCGGCGGGGCAAAGCTCCTACAATGAGCAGTTCTTC
clone_size: few
j_call: TRBJ2-1
v_call: TRBV24-1
d_call: .

cdr3_aa: CASSDQGWQETRYF
cdr3_nt: TGTGCCAGCAGTGACCAGGGCTGGCAAGAGACCCGGTACTTC
clone_size: .
j_call: TRBJ2-5
v_call: TRBV6-1
d_call: .

cdr3_aa: CASSVATAGAWEQFF
cdr3_nt: TGTGCCAGCAGCGTAGCTACAGCGGGGGCATGGGAGCAGTTCTTC
clone_size: few
j_call: TRBJ2-1
v_call: TRBV9
d_call: TRBD2

cdr3_aa: CAISEHSSGITDTQYF
cdr3_nt: TGTGCCATCAGTGAGCACTCTAGCGGAATCACAGATACGCAGTATTTT
clone_size: few
j_call: TRBJ2-3
v_call: TRBV10-3
d_call: TRBD2

cdr3_aa: CASSHANRGGTEAFF
cdr3_nt: TGCGCCAGCAGCCATGCAAACAGGGGCGGCACTGAAGCTTTCTTT
clone_size: .
j_call: TRBJ1-1
v_call: TRBV4-1
d_call: TRBD1

cdr3_aa: CASSPQTGVAVYEQYF
cdr3_nt: TGTGCCAGCAGCCCGCAGACAGGGGTCGCGGTATACGAGCAGTACTTC
clone_size: few
j_call: TRBJ2-7
v_call: TRBV9
d_call: TRBD1

cdr3_aa: CASSSRGEPTYNEQFF
cdr3_nt: TGTGCCAGCAGCTCGCGGGGCGAACCTACCTACAATGAGCAGTTCTTC
clone_size: few
j_call: TRBJ2-1
v_call: TRBV5-6
d_call: .

cdr3_aa: CASSPRFPSTQYF
cdr3_nt: TGTGCCAGCAGCCCCCGGTTCCCCTCGACGCAGTATTTT
clone_size: many
j_call: TRBJ2-3
v_call: TRBV9
d_call: .

cdr3_aa: CASSDLGSPPHF
cdr3_nt: TGTGCCAGCAGTGATTTAGGTTCACCCCCCCACTTT
clone_size: .
j_call: TRBJ1-6
v_call: TRBV6-1
d_call: .

cdr3_aa: CASSQGFGQPQHF
cdr3_nt: TGTGCCAGCAGCCAGGGTTTCGGTCAGCCCCAGCATTTT
clone_size: many
j_call: TRBJ1-5
v_call: TRBV6-2/TRBV6-3
d_call: .

cdr3_aa: CASSQGTARAGELFF
cdr3_nt: TGCGCCAGCAGCCAAGGGACAGCCCGGGCCGGGGAGCTGTTTTTT
clone_size: .
j_call: TRBJ2-2
v_call: TRBV4-1
d_call: .

cdr3_aa: CASSQKTGPRGETQYF
cdr3_nt: TGTGCCAGCAGCCAAAAAACAGGGCCGCGGGGTGAGACCCAGTACTTC
clone_size: many
j_call: TRBJ2-5
v_call: TRBV7-6
d_call: .

cdr3_aa: CASRSGPYEQYF
cdr3_nt: TGTGCCAGCAGGTCAGGGCCCTACGAGCAGTACTTC
clone_size: .
j_call: TRBJ2-7
v_call: TRBV6-2/TRBV6-3
d_call: .

cdr3_aa: CSARDLLKRELTDF
cdr3_nt: TGCAGTGCTAGAGACCTCCTAAAGCGGGAGCTGACTGATTTT
clone_size: few
j_call: TRBJ2-3
v_call: TRBV20-1
d_call: TRBD2

cdr3_aa: CASSLQGSTGTQYF
cdr3_nt: TGTGCCAGCAGCTTACAAGGTAGCACAGGTACGCAGTATTTT
clone_size: once
j_call: TRBJ2-3
v_call: TRBV7-3
d_call: .

cdr3_aa: CATMAGQHSNQPQHF
cdr3_nt: TGTGCCACCATGGCCGGACAACATAGCAATCAGCCCCAGCATTTT
clone_size: few
j_call: TRBJ1-5
v_call: TRBV15
d_call: .

cdr3_aa: CASSSSMGNQPQHF
cdr3_nt: TGTGCCAGCAGTTCGTCGATGGGCAATCAGCCCCAGCATTTT
clone_size: .
j_call: TRBJ1-5
v_call: TRBV28
d_call: .

cdr3_aa: CSASGGGVYNEQFF
cdr3_nt: TGCAGTGCTAGTGGCGGGGGGGTCTACAATGAGCAGTTCTTC
clone_size: .
j_call: TRBJ2-1
v_call: TRBV20-1
d_call: TRBD2

cdr3_aa: CATSTDLGANVLTF
cdr3_nt: TGTGCCACCAGCACCGACTTGGGGGCCAACGTCCTGACTTTC
clone_size: few
j_call: TRBJ2-6
v_call: TRBV15
d_call: .

cdr3_aa: CASSLDPRGGTDTQYF
cdr3_nt: TGTGCCAGCAGCTTAGATCCGCGGGGGGGCACAGATACGCAGTATTTT
clone_size: .
j_call: TRBJ2-3
v_call: TRBV7-8
d_call: TRBD2

cdr3_aa: CASSPQDKSASTDTQYF
cdr3_nt: TGTGCCAGCTCACCGCAGGACAAAAGTGCTAGCACAGATACGCAGTATTTT
clone_size: .
j_call: TRBJ2-3
v_call: TRBV18
d_call: .

cdr3_aa: CASLEEMAGELFF
cdr3_nt: TGTGCCAGCCTCGAGGAAATGGCCGGGGAGCTGTTTTTT
clone_size: few
j_call: TRBJ2-2
v_call: TRBV28
d_call: .

cdr3_aa: CASSSGLGLNTGELFF
cdr3_nt: TGTGCCAGCAGCTCGGGATTAGGGCTTAACACCGGGGAGCTGTTTTTT
clone_size: .
j_call: TRBJ2-2
v_call: TRBV7-2
d_call: .

cdr3_aa: CASTGLAGVLDEQYF
cdr3_nt: TGTGCCAGCACGGGACTAGCGGGAGTGTTAGACGAGCAGTACTTC
clone_size: .
j_call: TRBJ2-7
v_call: TRBV6-2/TRBV6-3
d_call: TRBD2

cdr3_aa: CASSPQGAVGYF
cdr3_nt: TGTGCCAGCAGTCCCCAGGGGGCTGTTGGGTATTTT
clone_size: many
j_call: TRBJ2-3
v_call: TRBV12-3/TRBV12-4
d_call: TRBD1

cdr3_aa: CASSPGGQGPYEQYF
cdr3_nt: TGTGCCAGCAGCCCGGGTGGACAGGGGCCCTACGAGCAGTACTTC
clone_size: few
j_call: TRBJ2-7
v_call: TRBV7-9
d_call: TRBD1

cdr3_aa: CASSWSNEQFF
cdr3_nt: TGTGCCAGCAGTTGGAGCAATGAGCAGTTCTTC
clone_size: many
j_call: TRBJ2-1
v_call: TRBV6-2/TRBV6-3
d_call: .

cdr3_aa: CASSLLLAGGPGGTDTQYF
cdr3_nt: TGTGCCAGCAGCTTATTACTAGCGGGAGGGCCAGGTGGAACAGATACGCAGTATTTT
clone_size: .
j_call: TRBJ2-3
v_call: TRBV7-9
d_call: TRBD2

cdr3_aa: CASSAGSGPTYEQYF
cdr3_nt: TGTGCCAGTAGTGCGGGGAGCGGTCCGACCTACGAGCAGTACTTC
clone_size: .
j_call: TRBJ2-7
v_call: TRBV19
d_call: .

cdr3_aa: CASSQYVGDTEAFF
cdr3_nt: TGTGCCAGCAGCCAGTACGTAGGGGACACTGAAGCTTTCTTT
clone_size: many
j_call: TRBJ1-1
v_call: TRBV7-8
d_call: .

cdr3_aa: CASSFAGSSTDTQYF
cdr3_nt: TGTGCCAGCAGCTTCGCAGGTTCAAGCACAGATACGCAGTATTTT
clone_size: many
j_call: TRBJ2-3
v_call: TRBV11-2
d_call: .

cdr3_aa: CAWSMDQNTEAFF
cdr3_nt: TGTGCCTGGAGTATGGACCAGAACACTGAAGCTTTCTTT
clone_size: few
j_call: TRBJ1-1
v_call: TRBV30
d_call: .

cdr3_aa: CASSFFEELQDEQFF
cdr3_nt: TGTGCCAGCAGTTTCTTCGAGGAACTACAGGATGAGCAGTTCTTC
clone_size: once
j_call: TRBJ2-1
v_call: TRBV12-3/TRBV12-4
d_call: .